Reported below is one T cell receptor beta chain. The antigen this receptor binds is unknown. Per-nucleotide qualities are absent, and no much larger clonotype sits a single base away. This sample was taken from a study of blood T cell repertoires in COVID-19 (dated by TCRdb to the early 2020s). About the study as a whole: Samples covering the acute and convalescent phases of COVID-19 were provided by collaborators in the United States, Italy and Spain. The material from the prospective study consisted of cDNA or gDNA derived from T cells, B-cell-depleted T cells, or PBMCs. The samples were drawn from two sources: the first 160 participants of the ongoing ImmuneRACE study, and fewer than 1,500 subjects contributed by 6 global collaborators. HLA class I and class II types, where available, came from metadata supplied by the sample provider rather than from assay-based typing. Subjects who had been exposed to COVID-19, were actively infected with it, or had recovered from it provided the deeply sampled blood TCRbeta repertoires that made up the dataset. Nearly every sample came with metadata listing a de-identified subject ID, COVID-19 status, age in years and sex. The repertoires were released in a freely available public database meant as a resource for research on the immune response to SARS-CoV-2. Study-level results and caveats: The quantity of clinical and demographic metadata differed by source and by participant and was supplied without curation.

TCRbeta CDR3 regions were amplified from genomic DNA using the immunoSEQ Assay, a bias-controlled multiplex PCR. The authors processed their data as follows. Nucleated cell counts per sample were estimated from amplification of reference gene primers within the assay. To quantify the absolute abundance of each unique TCRbeta CDR3 rearrangement, sequence reads were collapsed and filtered. For each sample, productive Simpson clonality was calculated as the square root of Simpson's diversity index over productive rearrangements. TCRdb mirrors the immuneACCESS table, restricted to in-frame sequences. Some clones are absent from its copies; in checked studies, under half trace to an unresolved V gene, and the reason for the others is unknown. The DNA gave D and trimming, while V, J and clone size come from that table. For this sample there are under 150,000 clones; approximately 84% appear just once. Of the sample, under 4.5% falls within the top ten clones.

The collaborating institutions used their own protocols to collect whole blood in K2EDTA tubes. For TCRbeta analysis, collaborators shipped samples in one of three forms: frozen whole blood, isolated PBMCs, or DNA extracted from either of those sample types. Measured from the cysteine to the phenylalanine, the CDR3 is 15 residues long. The entry retains the CDR3 DNA only, 45 bases that are in frame from base 1. From a lookup of the germline V gene (reference sequence), CDR1 and CDR2 are MNHEY and SMNVEV. Cut back by 0 bases and 2 bases, the V and J ends lie 11 bases apart. Recombination connected TRBV27 to TRBJ2-7; perhaps TRBD1 is the D gene, with 5 bases matching. The specimen was peripheral blood. The source is a woman aged 55-75 years with acute or convalescent COVID-19. The DNA sequence is TGTGCCAGCAGTTTATCGGCAGGGTGGACCTACGAGCAGTACTTC. The translation is CASSLSAGWTYEQYF.